This TCR beta chain was obtained from a study of blood T cell repertoires in COVID-19. Study-wide background: The United States, Italy and Spain were the sources of the acute and convalescent COVID-19 samples.

Participants reported their clinical history, and cohort assignment relied on those reports. For recovered donors of Cohort 3, there were two negative PCRs, clearance, or symptom resolution. Data came from immunoSEQ multiplex PCR; TCRdb stores just in-frame clones and leaves some out. The sample includes 210,000 or so clones, about 85% of them seen just once. Trimming at V came to 6 bases and at J to 7 bases, leaving 12 bases not matched to a gene. This CDR3 has 14 residues. Per germline, CDR1 MNHEY and CDR2 SMNVEV (reference sequence). This chain links TRBV27 with TRBJ2-7; 7 nucleotides match TRBD2. The TCR originated in a man aged 25-45 years who had recovered from COVID-19. What was sequenced was PBMCs or T cells enriched from blood (not recorded which). CDR3 DNA: TGTGCCAGCAGCTCCTCTAGCGGCCCCACTGAGCAGTACTTC. It yields the protein CASSSSSGPTEQYF.